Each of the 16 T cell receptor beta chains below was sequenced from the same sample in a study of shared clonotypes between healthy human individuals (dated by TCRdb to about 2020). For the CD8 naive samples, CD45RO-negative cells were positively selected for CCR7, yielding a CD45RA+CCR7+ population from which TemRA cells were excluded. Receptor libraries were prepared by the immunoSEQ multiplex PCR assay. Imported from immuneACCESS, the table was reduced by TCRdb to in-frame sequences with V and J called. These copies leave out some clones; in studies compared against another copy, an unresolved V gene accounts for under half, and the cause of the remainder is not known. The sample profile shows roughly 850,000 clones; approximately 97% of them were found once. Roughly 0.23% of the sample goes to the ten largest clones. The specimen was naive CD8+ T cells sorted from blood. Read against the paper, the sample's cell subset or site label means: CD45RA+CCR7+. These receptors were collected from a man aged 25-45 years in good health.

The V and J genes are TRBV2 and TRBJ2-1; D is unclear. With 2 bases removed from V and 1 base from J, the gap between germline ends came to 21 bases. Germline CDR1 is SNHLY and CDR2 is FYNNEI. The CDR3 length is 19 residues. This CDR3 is CASSERASLDFLSYNEQFF. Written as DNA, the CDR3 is TGTGCCAGCAGTGAACGGGCCTCTCTCGACTTCCTTTCCTACAATGAGCAGTTCTTC.

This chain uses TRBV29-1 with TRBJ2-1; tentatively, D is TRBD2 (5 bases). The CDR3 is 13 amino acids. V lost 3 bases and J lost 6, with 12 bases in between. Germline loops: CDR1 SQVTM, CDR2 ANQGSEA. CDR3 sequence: CSVDTEAGNEQFF. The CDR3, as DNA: TGCAGCGTTGACACAGAGGCGGGCAATGAGCAGTTCTTC.

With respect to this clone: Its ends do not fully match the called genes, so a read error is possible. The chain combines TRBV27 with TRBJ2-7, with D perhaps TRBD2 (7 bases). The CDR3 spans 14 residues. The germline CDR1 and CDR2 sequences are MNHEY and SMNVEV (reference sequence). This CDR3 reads CASSFGGPSYKQYF. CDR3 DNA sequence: TGTGCCAGCAGTTTCGGGGGGCCATCCTACAAGCAGTACTTC.

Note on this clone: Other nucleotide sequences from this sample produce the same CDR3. The CDR3 reads CASSFGLAYEQYF. The CDR3, as DNA: TGCGCCAGCAGTTTTGGACTAGCTTACGAGCAGTACTTC. The rearrangement uses TRBV5-1 and TRBJ2-7, with 8 positions matching TRBD2. The CDR3 is made up of 13 amino acids. The V segment lost 5 bases and the J segment 4 bases; nucleotides outside the gene matches: 5. Germline CDR1 and CDR2: SGHRS and YFSETQ.

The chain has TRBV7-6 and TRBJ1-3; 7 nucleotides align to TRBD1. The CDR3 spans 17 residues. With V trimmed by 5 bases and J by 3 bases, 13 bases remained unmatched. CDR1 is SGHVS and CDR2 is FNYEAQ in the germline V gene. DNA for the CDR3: TGTGCCAGCAGCCCGAGAAGCAGGGGGTTGGGTGGAAACACCATATATTTT. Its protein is CASSPRSRGLGGNTIYF.

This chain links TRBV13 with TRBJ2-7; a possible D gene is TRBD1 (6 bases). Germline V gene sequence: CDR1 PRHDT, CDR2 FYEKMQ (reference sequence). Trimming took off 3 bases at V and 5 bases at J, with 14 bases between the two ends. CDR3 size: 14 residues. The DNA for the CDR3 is TGTGCCAGCAGCTTCCTAGGGGGTAGCCACGAGCAGTACTTC. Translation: CASSFLGGSHEQYF. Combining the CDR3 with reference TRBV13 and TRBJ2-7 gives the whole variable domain AAGVIQSPRHLIKEKRETATLKCYPIPRHDTVYWYQQGPGQDPQFLISFYEKMQSDKGSIPDRFSAQQFSDYHSELNMSSLELGDSALYFCASSFLGGSHEQYFGPGTRLTVT.

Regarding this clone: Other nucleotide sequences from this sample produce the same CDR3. DNA of the CDR3: TGTGCCAGCAGCCCAACTGCCGGGGAGCTGTTTTTT. Translating it yields CASSPTAGELFF. The chain carries TRBV11-2 and TRBJ2-2; D call uncertain. CDR3 size: 12 residues. V was clipped by 5 bases and J by 6 bases, with 7 bases between them. The germline CDR1 and CDR2 sequences are SGHAT and FQNNGV.

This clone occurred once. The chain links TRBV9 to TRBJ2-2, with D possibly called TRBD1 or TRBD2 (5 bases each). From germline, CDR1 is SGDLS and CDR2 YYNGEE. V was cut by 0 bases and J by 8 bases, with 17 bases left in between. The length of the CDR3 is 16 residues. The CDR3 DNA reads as TGTGCCAGCAGCGTAGTTGGGACCTGGGAGACGGGGGAGCTGTTTTTT. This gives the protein CASSVVGTWETGELFF.

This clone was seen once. CDR3 region: CASSQGGNPTYEQYF. DNA of the CDR3: TGTGCCAGCAGCCAAGGGGGGAATCCCACCTACGAGCAGTACTTC. The V gene is TRBV11-3, the J gene TRBJ2-7; D is tentatively TRBD1 or TRBD2 (6 bases each). In germline, CDR1 is SGHNT, CDR2 YENEEA. Between the trimmed V and J ends, which lost 5 bases and 2 bases, there was a span of 16 bases. The CDR3 consists of 15 residues.

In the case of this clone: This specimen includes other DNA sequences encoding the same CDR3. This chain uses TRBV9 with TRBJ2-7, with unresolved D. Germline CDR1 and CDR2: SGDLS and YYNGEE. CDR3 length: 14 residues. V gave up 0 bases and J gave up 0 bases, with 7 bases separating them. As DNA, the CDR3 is TGTGCCAGCAGCGTAGCGTCCGGCTCCTACGAGCAGTACTTC. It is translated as CASSVASGSYEQYF.

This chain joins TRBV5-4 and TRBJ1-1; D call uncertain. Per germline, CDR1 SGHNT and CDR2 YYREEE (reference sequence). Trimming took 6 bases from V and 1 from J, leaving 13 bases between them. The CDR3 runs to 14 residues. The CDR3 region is CASTLRVGNTEAFF. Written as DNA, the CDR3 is TGTGCCAGCACTTTGCGGGTGGGGAACACTGAAGCTTTCTTT.

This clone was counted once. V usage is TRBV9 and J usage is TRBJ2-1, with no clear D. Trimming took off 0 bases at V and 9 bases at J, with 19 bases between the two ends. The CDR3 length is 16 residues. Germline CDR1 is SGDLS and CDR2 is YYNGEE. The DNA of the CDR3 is TGTGCCAGCAGCGTAGGGGAAGGAAGGAAGGGCGGTGAGCAGTTCTTC. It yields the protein CASSVGEGRKGGEQFF.

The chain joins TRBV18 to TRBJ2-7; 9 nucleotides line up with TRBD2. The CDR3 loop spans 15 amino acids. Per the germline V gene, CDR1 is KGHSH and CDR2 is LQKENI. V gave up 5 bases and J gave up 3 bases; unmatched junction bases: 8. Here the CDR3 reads CASSVGSGSVYEQYF. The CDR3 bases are TGTGCCAGCTCAGTAGGTAGCGGGAGCGTCTACGAGCAGTACTTC. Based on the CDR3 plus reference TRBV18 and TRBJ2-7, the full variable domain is NAGVMQNPRHLVRRRGQEARLRCSPMKGHSHVYWYRQLPEEGLKFMVYLQKENIIDESGMPKERFSAEFPKEGPSILRIQQVVRGDSAAYFCASSVGSGSVYEQYFGPGTRLTVT.

The CDR3 sequence: CASSLQNNQPQHF. CDR3 nucleotides: TGTGCCAGCAGTTTGCAGAACAATCAGCCCCAGCATTTT. This chain connects TRBV27 to TRBJ1-5; D gene ambiguous. Trimming removed 3 bases at V and 3 bases at J, with 6 bases between. Germline V lookup: CDR1 MNHEY, CDR2 SMNVEV (reference sequence). The CDR3 sequence is 13 residues long.

CDR3 in amino acids: CASSYHGTSGTYEQYF. The CDR3 DNA sequence: TGTGCCAGCAGTTACCACGGGACTAGCGGCACCTACGAGCAGTACTTC. J is TRBJ2-7 and V is TRBV6-5, with TRBD2 matching 11 bases. The V segment lost 2 bases and the J segment 2 bases; nucleotides outside the gene matches: 5. The CDR3 contains 16 residues. The germline V gene encodes CDR1 MNHEY and CDR2 SVGAGI.

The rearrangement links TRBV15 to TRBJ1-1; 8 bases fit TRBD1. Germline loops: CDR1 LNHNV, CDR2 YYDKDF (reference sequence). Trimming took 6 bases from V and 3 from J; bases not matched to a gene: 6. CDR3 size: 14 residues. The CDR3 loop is CATRRTGWDTEAFF. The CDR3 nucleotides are TGTGCCACCAGACGGACAGGGTGGGACACTGAAGCTTTCTTT.